A single sample is the source of the 25 T cell receptor beta chains below, sequenced in a study of T cell repertoires in cytomegalovirus infection. TCRdb used MiXCR to reprocess the reads, holding one entry per CDR3 protein. The sample shows under 250,000 distinct CDR3 sequences, about 7% of them seen only once. Sample: PBMCs. All receptors come from a human donor in good health (CMV status not recorded). Some clones in this sample may be carry-over from other donors' samples.

This clonotype was seen ten or more times. The chain combines TRBV12-3 or TRBV12-4 with TRBJ1-1; D gene unclear. Trimming left V 6 bases short and J 4 bases short, with 9 bases between. The CDR3 extends over 12 amino acids. CDR3 DNA: TGTGCCAGCAGCCTGCTCTCCACTGAAGCTTTCTTT. This encodes CASSLLSTEAFF.

This clonotype was seen many times. The chain carries TRBV7-9 and TRBJ1-6, with D possibly matching TRBD1 (6 bases). Trimming removed 3 bases from V and 7 bases from J, with 10 bases in between. This CDR3 spans 14 amino acids. The germline V gene has CDR1 SEHNR and CDR2 FQNEAQ (reference sequence). CDR3 region: CASSFGQSNSPLHF. DNA of the CDR3: TGTGCCAGCAGCTTCGGACAGAGCAATTCACCCCTCCACTTT.

This clonotype was counted many times. V gene TRBV7-2 combines with J gene TRBJ2-7, with D possibly TRBD2 on 6 matching bases. V lost 4 bases to trimming and J lost 3 bases, with 13 bases between them. Looked up from germline, CDR1 is SGHTA and CDR2 is FQGNSA. The CDR3 is 14 residues long. CDR3 DNA: TGTGCCAGCAGCTGGGCGGGACGGGACTACGAGCAGTACTTC. Its protein is CASSWAGRDYEQYF.

The table lists this clonotype with many counts. The chain employs TRBV6-2 or TRBV6-3 and TRBJ2-2, with 9 bases identical to TRBD1. With 6 bases clipped from V and 0 bases from J, the junction kept 8 bases outside the gene matches. CDR1 is MNHEY, CDR2 SVGEGT, per germline. This CDR3 contains 17 residues. The DNA for the CDR3 is TGTGCCAGCAGCCCCGGCGGGACAGGGACGAACACCGGGGAGCTGTTTTTT. Protein sequence: CASSPGGTGTNTGELFF.

Turning to this clonotype: This likely comes from a read error, as the CDR3 has no conserved phenylalanine or tryptophan at its end. V gene TRBV9 combines with J gene TRBJ2-7, with 10 positions matching TRBD2. Germline CDR1 and CDR2: SGDLS and YYNGEE. The CDR3 loop spans 15 amino acids. J was trimmed by 7 bases and V by 0 bases; bases with no gene match: 7. CDR3 DNA sequence: TGTGCCAGCAGCGTAGCGGCTAGCGGGGGACGGGAGCAGTACTCC. This encodes CASSVAASGGREQYS.

For this clonotype: A read error may account for a junction end that differs from germline. CDR3 sequence: CASSVSGPAVF. The CDR3 nucleotides are TGTGCCAGCAGCGTATCGGGCCCTGCGGTCTTC. V usage is TRBV9 and J usage is TRBJ2-1; D unclear. Per the germline V gene, CDR1 is SGDLS and CDR2 is YYNGEE. The CDR3 length is 11 residues.

At least ten counts were recorded for this clonotype. The V and J genes are TRBV29-1 and TRBJ2-2, with 7 nucleotides matching TRBD1. Trimming removed 3 bases from V and 4 bases from J; junction bases left unmatched: 2. The CDR3 is made up of 13 amino acids. Per germline, CDR1 SQVTM and CDR2 ANQGSEA. Here the CDR3 reads CSVDRDSTGELFF. The DNA for the CDR3 is TGCAGCGTTGACCGGGACAGCACCGGGGAGCTGTTTTTT.

This clonotype was observed many times. The rearrangement joins TRBV7-9 to TRBJ1-2, with D perhaps TRBD1 (6 bases). The V and J ends lost 1 base and 8 bases respectively, with 14 bases between them. The CDR3 contains 14 residues. Germline CDR1 reads SEHNR; CDR2 reads FQNEAQ (reference sequence). Here the CDR3 reads CASSLGGGHLGYTF. CDR3 nucleotides: TGTGCCAGCAGCTTAGGGGGGGGACATCTCGGCTACACCTTC.

The gene calls are TRBV23-1 and TRBJ2-3; no reliable D call. TRBV23-1 falls under the ORF class, with uncertain function. CDR3 length equals 19 residues. Trimming pared 2 bases from V and 1 base from J, leaving 22 bases between. The CDR3 spells CASSQIPTLETRRTDTQYF. In DNA form, the CDR3 reads TGCGCCAGCAGTCAAATCCCCACTCTCGAGACACGACGCACAGATACGCAGTATTTT.

This clonotype was detected many times. V gene TRBV6-2 or TRBV6-3 combines with J gene TRBJ2-2, with 9 bases matching TRBD2. Germline V lookup: CDR1 MNHEY, CDR2 SVGEGT. With V trimmed by 5 bases and J by 7 bases, 8 bases remained unmatched. The CDR3 totals 15 residues. The CDR3 DNA reads TGTGCCAGCAGTCGCCGGCTAGCGGGGAACGGGGAGCTGTTTTTT. Residues: CASSRRLAGNGELFF.

This clonotype occurred many times. The chain is built from TRBV28 and TRBJ1-1, with D maybe TRBD1 (6 bases). Germline CDR1 MDHEN, CDR2 SYDVKM. The CDR3 extends over 15 amino acids. The V end was cut by 8 bases, the J end by 4 bases, with 20 bases between. The CDR3 DNA follows: TGTGCCAGCCGACCCTCACAGGGCCGTACCACTGAAGCTTTCTTT. It encodes CASRPSQGRTTEAFF.

This clonotype was recorded at least ten times. This chain joins TRBV11-3 and TRBJ2-3; TRBD2 agrees at 13 bases. This CDR3 region has 14 residues. J was trimmed by 6 bases and V by 6 bases; bases with no gene match: 3. In germline, CDR1 is SGHNT, CDR2 YENEEA. As DNA, the CDR3 is TGTGCCAGCAGTCCGGGACTAGCGGGGGATACGCAGTATTTT. Protein: CASSPGLAGDTQYF.

Only one count was recorded for this clonotype. A much larger clone is a single base away; this may be a read error. The chain carries TRBV19 and TRBJ2-1, with D possibly matching TRBD1 (5 bases). This CDR3 contains 16 residues. Germline CDR1 LNHDA, CDR2 SQIVND (reference sequence). Deletions cut 6 bases from V and 0 bases from J, with 15 bases between. CDR3 nucleotide sequence: TGTGCCAGTAGGCGTCTACAGGTCAACTCCTACAATGAGCAGTTCTTC. Amino acid sequence: CASRRLQVNSYNEQFF. The entire variable domain, with the rest obtained from reference TRBV19 and TRBJ2-1, is as follows: DGGITQSPKYLFRKEGQNVTLSCEQNLNHDAMYWYRQDPGQGLRLIYYSQIVNDFQKGDIAEGYSVSREKKESFPLTVTSAQKNPTAFYLCASRRLQVNSYNEQFFGPGTRLTVL.

In this sample, this clonotype turned up a few times. The gene calls are TRBV10-3 and TRBJ2-7; 8 bases map to TRBD1. Looked up from germline, CDR1 is ENHRY and CDR2 is SYGVKD. CDR3 size: 15 residues. The J segment lost 5 bases and the V segment lost 4 bases, leaving 10 bases of the junction unmatched. This CDR3 is CAISGQGAFIDEQYF. In DNA, the CDR3 is TGTGCCATCAGTGGTCAGGGGGCATTCATCGACGAGCAGTACTTC.

About this clonotype itself: The germline gene is not matched at one end of the junction; a read error may be the cause. The chain couples TRBV11-2 to TRBJ2-7; D possibly corresponds to TRBD1 (6 bases). There are 14 residues in the CDR3. In germline, CDR1 is SGHAT, CDR2 FQNNGV. CDR3 coding DNA: TGTGCCAGCAGCTCTACCCCCGGGACAAGGGAGCCGTACTTC. Translating it yields CASSSTPGTREPYF.

This clonotype was seen more than once but under ten times. The chain uses TRBV5-1 and TRBJ2-1; D possibly matches TRBD1 or TRBD2 (6 bases each). The V gene's germline CDR1 is SGHRS and CDR2 YFSETQ. The CDR3 runs to 15 residues. V was clipped by 2 bases and J by 3 bases, with 12 bases between them. Here the CDR3 reads CASSFVGGLYNEQFF. The CDR3 nucleotides are TGCGCCAGCAGCTTTGTGGGGGGCCTCTACAATGAGCAGTTCTTC.

The chain has TRBV9 and TRBJ1-1; TRBD1 matches at 7 bases. Germline V gives CDR1 SGDLS, CDR2 YYNGEE. This CDR3 has 14 residues. The V and J ends lost 0 bases and 3 bases, in that order; junction bases with no gene match: 2. The CDR3 is CASSVVTGDTEAFF. The CDR3 nucleotides are TGTGCCAGCAGCGTAGTTACAGGGGACACTGAAGCTTTCTTT.

This clonotype was counted at least ten times. The chain carries TRBV5-1 and TRBJ1-5; 10 bases are shared with TRBD1. Germline-derived CDR1 and CDR2 are SGHRS and YFSETQ. The J segment lost 4 bases and the V segment lost 4 bases, leaving 2 bases of the junction unmatched. The CDR3 totals 14 residues. This chain's CDR3 is CASSGGQGNQPQHF. The DNA of the CDR3 is TGCGCCAGCAGCGGGGGACAGGGGAATCAGCCCCAGCATTTT.

The genes are TRBV20-1 and TRBJ1-4; D gene unclear. CDR1 and CDR2 (germline): DFQATT, SNEGSKA (reference sequence). The CDR3 totals 12 residues. V lost 4 bases to trimming and J lost 4 bases, with 7 bases between them. CDR3 residues: CSATGSNEKLFF. DNA of the CDR3: TGCAGTGCTACGGGGAGTAATGAAAAACTGTTTTTT.

This clonotype was observed many times. V usage is TRBV28 and J usage is TRBJ1-5, with 9 bases fitting TRBD1. V lost 6 bases, J lost 0 bases, and 9 bases stayed unmatched. This CDR3 has 17 amino acids. Germline V lookup: CDR1 MDHEN, CDR2 SYDVKM. For the CDR3, the DNA is TGTGCCAGCAGGCATACAGGGGGCCCTATTAGCAATCAGCCCCAGCATTTT. Amino acid sequence: CASRHTGGPISNQPQHF.

This clonotype was observed at least ten times. The chain joins TRBV9 to TRBJ2-2; D might be TRBD1 or TRBD2, each matching 5 bases. Germline values: CDR1 SGDLS, CDR2 YYNGEE. CDR3 length: 16 residues. Trimming took 1 base from V and 4 from J, leaving 14 bases between them. The CDR3 is CASSVWGLSSTGELFF. In DNA, the CDR3 is TGTGCCAGCAGCGTATGGGGGTTGTCGAGCACCGGGGAGCTGTTTTTT.

This clonotype was seen at least ten times. The chain joins TRBV24-1 to TRBJ2-2, with 7 bases identical to TRBD2. The CDR3 length is 14 residues. V lost 3 bases and J lost 6; bases outside the gene matches: 3. Germline V CDR1 and CDR2: KGHDR, SFDVKD. CDR3 DNA: TGTGCCACCAGTGATCCCCGGGGGGCCGGGGAGCTGTTTTTT. As protein: CATSDPRGAGELFF.

Details on this clonotype: A clone one base away is much larger, so this may be a read error. The rearrangement joins TRBV28 to TRBJ2-7; 7 nucleotides match TRBD2. The CDR3 contains 14 residues. Germline-derived CDR1 and CDR2 are MDHEN and SYDVKM. CDR3 region: CAGSSTGLLYEQYF. The DNA for the CDR3 is TGTGCCGGCAGTTCAACGGGACTATTATACGAGCAGTACTTC.

This clonotype occurred many times. The V gene is TRBV19, the J gene TRBJ1-4; 8 bases align to TRBD1. The CDR3 totals 14 residues. CDR1 LNHDA and CDR2 SQIVND come from the germline V gene (reference sequence). V trimming: 8 bases; J trimming: 6 bases; junction bases outside the gene matches: 8. CDR3: CASGQDRVDEKLFF. CDR3 nucleotide sequence: TGTGCCAGTGGGCAGGACAGGGTTGATGAAAAACTGTTTTTT.

This chain connects TRBV7-9 to TRBJ1-1; D may be TRBD1 (6 bases). Looked up from germline, CDR1 is SEHNR and CDR2 is FQNEAQ (reference sequence). The CDR3 is made up of 14 amino acids. Trimming pared 5 bases from V and 3 bases from J, leaving 13 bases between. The CDR3 sequence: CASSRRQDYTEAFF. CDR3 DNA: TGTGCCAGCAGCCGTCGACAGGATTACACTGAAGCTTTCTTT. Using reference TRBV7-9 and TRBJ1-1 for the parts outside the CDR3, the full variable domain is DTGVSQNPRHKITKRGQNVTFRCDPISEHNRLYWYRQTLGQGPEFLTYFQNEAQLEKSRLLSDRFSAERPKGSFSTLEIQRTEQGDSAMYLCASSRRQDYTEAFFGQGTRLTVV.